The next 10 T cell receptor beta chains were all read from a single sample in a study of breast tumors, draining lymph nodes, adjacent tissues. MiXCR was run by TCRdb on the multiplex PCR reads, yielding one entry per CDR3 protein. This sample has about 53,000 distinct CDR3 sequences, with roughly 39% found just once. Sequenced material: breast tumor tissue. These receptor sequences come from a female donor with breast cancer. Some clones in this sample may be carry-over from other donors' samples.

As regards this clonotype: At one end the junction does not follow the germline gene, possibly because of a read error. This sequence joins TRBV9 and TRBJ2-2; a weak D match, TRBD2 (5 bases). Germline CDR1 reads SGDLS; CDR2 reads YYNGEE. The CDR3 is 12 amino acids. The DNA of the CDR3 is TGTGCCAGCAGTGGCAACTCTGGGGAGCTCTTTTTT. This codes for CASSGNSGELFF.

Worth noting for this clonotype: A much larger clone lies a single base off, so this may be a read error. The CDR3 bases are TGTGCCAGCAGTCCGGCCCCAGGGAACTATGGCCACACCTTC. This encodes CASSPAPGNYGHTF. The rearrangement uses TRBV6-2 or TRBV6-3 and TRBJ1-2; D may be TRBD1 (5 bases). Germline assignment: CDR1 MNHEY and CDR2 SVGEGT. The CDR3 spans 14 residues.

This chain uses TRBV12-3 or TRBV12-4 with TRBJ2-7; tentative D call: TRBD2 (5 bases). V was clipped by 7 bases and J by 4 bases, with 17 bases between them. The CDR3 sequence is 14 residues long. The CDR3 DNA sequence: TGTGCCAGCAATGTGGAGGCAGCCGGATACGAGCAGTACTTC. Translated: CASNVEAAGYEQYF.

CDR3 DNA: TGTGCCACCAGCAGAGATTCAATACCCCATGAGCAGTTCTTC. Amino acid sequence: CATSRDSIPHEQFF. The V and J genes are TRBV15 and TRBJ2-1; D uncertain. The CDR3 extends over 14 amino acids. Germline V gene sequence: CDR1 LNHNV, CDR2 YYDKDF (reference sequence). V was clipped by 0 bases and J by 8 bases, with 11 bases between them.

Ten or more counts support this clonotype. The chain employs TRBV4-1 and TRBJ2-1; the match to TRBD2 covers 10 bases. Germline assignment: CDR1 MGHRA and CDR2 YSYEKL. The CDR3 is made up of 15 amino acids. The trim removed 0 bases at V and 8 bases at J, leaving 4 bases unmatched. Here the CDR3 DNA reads TGCGCCAGCAGCCAAGATGGGCTAGCGGGAGATGAGCAGTTCTTC. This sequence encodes CASSQDGLAGDEQFF.

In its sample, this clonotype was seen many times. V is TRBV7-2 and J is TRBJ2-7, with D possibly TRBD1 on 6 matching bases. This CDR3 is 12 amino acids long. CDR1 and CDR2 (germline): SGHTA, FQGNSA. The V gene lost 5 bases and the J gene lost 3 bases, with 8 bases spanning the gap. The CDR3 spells CASSKQGYEQYF. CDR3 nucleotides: TGTGCCAGCAGCAAACAGGGCTACGAGCAGTACTTC.

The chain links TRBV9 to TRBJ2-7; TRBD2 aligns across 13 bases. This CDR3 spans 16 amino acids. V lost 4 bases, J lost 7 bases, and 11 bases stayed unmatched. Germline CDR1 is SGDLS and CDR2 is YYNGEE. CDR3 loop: CASSKGLAGRLVEQYF. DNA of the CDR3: TGTGCCAGCAGCAAGGGACTAGCGGGACGGTTGGTTGAGCAGTACTTC. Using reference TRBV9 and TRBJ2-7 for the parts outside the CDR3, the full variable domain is DSGVTQTPKHLITATGQRVTLRCSPRSGDLSVYWYQQSLDQGLQFLIQYYNGEERAKGNILERFSAQQFPDLHSELNLSSLELGDSALYFCASSKGLAGRLVEQYFGPGTRLTVT.

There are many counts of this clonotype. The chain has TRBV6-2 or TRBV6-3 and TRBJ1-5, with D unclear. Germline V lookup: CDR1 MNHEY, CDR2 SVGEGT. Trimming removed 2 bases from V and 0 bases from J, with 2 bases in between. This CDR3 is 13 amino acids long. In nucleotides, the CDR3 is TGTGCCAGCAGTTACAATAGCAATCAGCCCCAGCATTTT. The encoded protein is CASSYNSNQPQHF.

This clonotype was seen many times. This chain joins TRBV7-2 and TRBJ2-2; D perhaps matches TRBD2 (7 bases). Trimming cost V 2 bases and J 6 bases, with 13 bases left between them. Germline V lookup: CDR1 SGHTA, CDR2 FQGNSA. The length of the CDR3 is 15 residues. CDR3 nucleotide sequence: TGTGCCAGCAGCTTACTGGGGGGGGCGTCCGGGGAGCTGTTTTTT. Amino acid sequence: CASSLLGGASGELFF.

CDR3 bases: TGCAGCGTTTCTCCGACCAGGGATGAGCAGTTCTTC. Its translation: CSVSPTRDEQFF. The gene calls are TRBV29-1 and TRBJ2-1, with a possible D match to TRBD1 (5 bases). Germline CDR1 is SQVTM and CDR2 is ANQGSEA. This CDR3 region has 12 residues. The ends were cut back, 5 bases at V and 8 bases at J, with 13 bases in the middle.